These 25 T cell receptor beta chains share one sample of origin, sequenced in a study of spatial heterogeneity in lung cancer. General study points: Higher tumor mutation counts went along with higher counts of expanded intratumoral alpha and beta TCRs.

Time point described: sample taken at primary tumor resection. Their antigens remain unidentified. TCRdb itself ran the 5' RACE reads through MiXCR, one entry per CDR3 protein. This sample has some 96,000 distinct CDR3 sequences, with approximately 4.7% found just once. This specimen was lung tumor tissue, taken at surgery. These receptors all come from a male donor with early-stage non-small cell lung cancer.

This clonotype was found a few times. The CDR3 sequence: CASSVRGDIQYF. The CDR3, as DNA: TGTGCCAGCAGTGTCAGGGGGGACATTCAGTACTTC. The genes are TRBV6-1 and TRBJ2-4; D possibly corresponds to TRBD1 (7 bases). This CDR3 region has 12 residues. Germline-derived CDR1 and CDR2 are MNHNS and SASEGT. V was pared by 4 bases and J by 8 bases, with 9 bases between.

This clonotype was recorded many times. V usage is TRBV12-3 or TRBV12-4 and J usage is TRBJ2-5; D possibly uses TRBD1 or TRBD2 (5 bases each). V lost 4 bases and J lost 3, with 15 bases in between. The CDR3 loop spans 15 amino acids. The CDR3, as DNA: TGTGCCAGCAGTTACAGTTGGGACGGGGAAGAGACCCAGTACTTC. Its translation is CASSYSWDGEETQYF.

There are many counts of this clonotype. CDR3 residues: CASSLLAGVGDTQYF. The CDR3, as DNA: TGTGCCAGCAGTTTATTGGCGGGAGTTGGAGATACGCAGTATTTT. This chain uses TRBV12-3 or TRBV12-4 with TRBJ2-3, with 7 bases fitting TRBD2. The CDR3 totals 15 residues. V gave up 2 bases and J gave up 5 bases; unmatched junction bases: 7.

This clonotype was seen only a few times. V gene TRBV25-1 combines with J gene TRBJ2-7, with TRBD2 matching 11 bases. The V and J ends lost 8 bases and 2 bases, in that order; junction bases with no gene match: 2. Germline CDR1 is MGHDK and CDR2 is SYGVNS. The CDR3 sequence is 13 residues long. The CDR3, as DNA: TGTGCCAGCGCACTAGCGGGAGCCTACGAGCAGTACTTC. Its translation is CASALAGAYEQYF.

The sample holds many counts of this clonotype. The chain has TRBV20-1 and TRBJ2-3; maybe TRBD1 (5 bases). The germline gives CDR1 DFQATT, CDR2 SNEGSKA (reference sequence). The ends were cut back, 0 bases at V and 2 bases at J, with 15 bases in the middle. This CDR3 comprises 16 residues. DNA of the CDR3: TGCAGTGCTAGAGATGTCATCCAGGGAATCACAGATACGCAGTATTTT. This sequence encodes CSARDVIQGITDTQYF.

This clonotype was seen many times. The chain has TRBV4-1 and TRBJ2-1; unclear D gene. Germline CDR1 and CDR2: MGHRA and YSYEKL. This CDR3 has 13 residues. V lost 2 bases and J lost 5, with 7 bases in between. DNA of the CDR3: TGCGCCAGCAGCCAAATCGAGGACAATGAGCAGTTCTTC. Translation: CASSQIEDNEQFF.

The gene calls are TRBV18 and TRBJ2-1, with 14 bases that match TRBD2. With 3 bases clipped from V and 12 bases from J, the junction kept 7 bases outside the gene matches. The CDR3 has 15 amino acids. Germline lookup yields CDR1 KGHSH and CDR2 LQKENI. CDR3 residues: CASSPGLAGGSGQFF. The CDR3 DNA follows: TGTGCCAGCTCACCCGGACTAGCGGGAGGATCCGGGCAGTTCTTC.

The J gene is TRBJ1-2, the V gene TRBV3-1, with D uncertain. The CDR3 totals 14 residues. Germline CDR1 and CDR2: LGHDT and YNNKEL (reference sequence). The ends were cut back, 1 base at V and 2 bases at J, with 8 bases in the middle. The CDR3 here is CASSQVDGNYGYTF. The CDR3 nucleotides are TGTGCCAGCAGCCAAGTGGACGGAAACTATGGCTACACCTTC.

This clonotype was detected ten times or more. The chain links TRBV20-1 to TRBJ2-5; tentative D call: TRBD2 (6 bases). The CDR3 has 14 amino acids. The germline V gene encodes CDR1 DFQATT and CDR2 SNEGSKA (reference sequence). V gave up 4 bases and J gave up 1 base, with 13 bases separating them. The CDR3 reads CSATRPGLQETQYF. In DNA, the CDR3 is TGCAGTGCTACAAGACCGGGACTCCAAGAGACCCAGTACTTC.

This clonotype was seen more than once but under ten times. The rearrangement joins TRBV7-3 to TRBJ2-3; 13 bases fit TRBD2. The length of the CDR3 is 22 residues. V lost 1 base and J lost 1; bases outside the gene matches: 17. From germline, CDR1 is SGHTA and CDR2 FQGTGA. CDR3 DNA: TGTGCCAGCAGCTTAATGTGGTGTCGCGGAACTAGCGGGAGGGCCGGCACAGATACGCAGTATTTT. Amino acids: CASSLMWCRGTSGRAGTDTQYF.

The table lists this clonotype with many counts. The chain employs TRBV28 and TRBJ1-5; D unresolved. The CDR3 contains 17 residues. Trimming cost V 6 bases and J 4 bases, with 22 bases left between them. Germline V CDR1 and CDR2: MDHEN, SYDVKM. CDR3 protein: CASRAGRMKQMNQPQHF. The CDR3 DNA reads as TGTGCCAGCAGGGCTGGAAGAATGAAACAAATGAATCAGCCCCAGCATTTT.

Note on this clonotype: Just one base apart from a much larger clone, this may be a read error. The chain couples TRBV7-9 to TRBJ2-5; TRBD1 is a possible D gene (5 bases). V was cut by 5 bases and J by 2 bases, with 15 bases left in between. Germline V gene data show CDR1 as SEHNR and CDR2 as FQNEAQ (reference sequence). This CDR3 has 15 residues. The chain's CDR3 is CASSATEVHQETQYF. Written as DNA, the CDR3 is TGTGCCAGCAGCGCGACAGAGGTACATCAAGAGACCCAGTACTTC.

This clonotype was seen repeatedly, ten times or more. This chain uses TRBV19 with TRBJ2-3; tentatively, D is TRBD2 (5 bases). The germline CDR1 and CDR2 sequences are LNHDA and SQIVND (reference sequence). The V end lost 10 bases, the J end lost 2 bases, and 13 bases lay between the germline ends. The CDR3 spans 13 residues. In nucleotides, the CDR3 is TGTGCCACGAAGCGGAGCCTCACAGATACGCAGTATTTT. Translation gives CATKRSLTDTQYF.

The sample holds a few counts of this clonotype. The chain uses TRBV10-3 and TRBJ2-5; D is possibly TRBD2 (5 bases). This CDR3 is built from 15 residues. Germline V gene sequence: CDR1 ENHRY, CDR2 SYGVKD. The V and J ends lost 0 bases and 4 bases respectively, with 12 bases between them. CDR3 sequence (DNA): TGTGCCATCAGTGAGTCCTCTAGCCGAAGAGAGACCCAGTACTTC. This codes for CAISESSSRRETQYF.

This clonotype was seen only a few times. The chain joins TRBV3-1 to TRBJ1-2; D call uncertain. V was cut by 0 bases and J by 3 bases, with 8 bases left in between. From germline, CDR1 is LGHDT and CDR2 YNNKEL (reference sequence). CDR3 length: 14 residues. CDR3 residues: CASSQEVRDYGYTF. CDR3 bases: TGTGCCAGCAGCCAAGAAGTCCGAGACTATGGCTACACCTTC.

This clonotype was counted many times. CDR3: CASRFSGMSTGELFF. The CDR3 DNA reads as TGTGCCAGCAGGTTTAGCGGGATGAGCACCGGGGAGCTGTTTTTT. The rearrangement uses TRBV6-5 and TRBJ2-2; TRBD2 matches 8 bases. The CDR3 extends over 15 amino acids. The germline CDR1 and CDR2 sequences are MNHEY and SVGAGI. V dropped 6 bases and J dropped 4; count of bases not matched to a gene: 7.

This clonotype was detected ten times or more. V usage is TRBV4-2 and J usage is TRBJ1-1, with D possibly being TRBD1 (6 bases). This CDR3 contains 13 residues. With 4 bases removed from V and 6 bases from J, the gap between germline ends came to 12 bases. Germline V gives CDR1 LGHNA, CDR2 YNFKEQ. The CDR3 loop reads CASSLWTDSEAFF. The CDR3 coding sequence is TGTGCCAGCAGCCTCTGGACAGACTCTGAAGCTTTCTTT.

Ten or more counts support this clonotype. The chain recombines TRBV14 with TRBJ1-6, with a possible D match to TRBD1 (5 bases). Looked up from germline, CDR1 is SGHDN and CDR2 is FVKESK. V lost 10 bases and J 10 bases, leaving 14 bases between the germline ends. CDR3 length: 12 residues. The CDR3 DNA sequence: TGTGCCACCAGGGAATGGGGCTCACCCCTCCACTTT. It codes for CATREWGSPLHF.

The table lists this clonotype with many counts. V gene TRBV7-8 combines with J gene TRBJ2-7, with 10 positions matching TRBD1. Trimming took 3 bases from V and 7 from J; bases not matched to a gene: 9. Germline V gene sequence: CDR1 SGHVS, CDR2 FQNEAQ. The CDR3 is 15 residues long. The CDR3 protein is CASSFDPGTGDEQYF. DNA of the CDR3: TGTGCCAGCAGCTTTGACCCCGGGACAGGGGATGAGCAGTACTTC. The full variable domain, in which reference TRBV7-8 and TRBJ2-7 provide the parts outside the CDR3, is GAGVSQSPRYKVAKRGQDVALRCDPISGHVSLFWYQQALGQGPEFLTYFQNEAQLDKSGLPSDRFFAERPEGSVSTLKIQRTQQEDSAVYLCASSFDPGTGDEQYFGPGTRLTVT.

This clonotype was recorded at least ten times. The chain has TRBV7-9 and TRBJ2-5; no clear D gene. The V end lost 2 bases, the J end lost 2 bases, and 3 bases lay between the germline ends. Germline V gene data show CDR1 as SEHNR and CDR2 as FQNEAQ (reference sequence). The CDR3 runs 12 residues. In nucleotides, the CDR3 is TGTGCCAGCAGCTTAAATCAAGAGACCCAGTACTTC. Translated: CASSLNQETQYF.

A few counts support this clonotype. The gene calls are TRBV2 and TRBJ2-1; possibly TRBD1 or TRBD2 for D (5 bases each). CDR3 length equals 13 residues. Germline-derived CDR1 and CDR2 are SNHLY and FYNNEI. The ends were cut back, 8 bases at V and 4 bases at J, with 12 bases in the middle. The CDR3 DNA reads as TGTGCCAGCTGGGGGAGCGCGTACAATGAGCAGTTCTTC. It yields the protein CASWGSAYNEQFF.

This clonotype appeared many times. The rearrangement uses TRBV12-3 or TRBV12-4 and TRBJ2-5, with 11 bases identical to TRBD2. The CDR3 totals 17 residues. Losses at the gene ends were 6 bases for V and 9 bases for J; bases not matched to a gene: 18. As DNA, the CDR3 is TGTGCCAGCAGAGCTAGCGGGAGGATGGTCGGTCTTGAGGCCCAGTACTTC. This gives the protein CASRASGRMVGLEAQYF.

In its sample, this clonotype was seen many times. CDR3 region: CASTLVGGADTEAFF. The CDR3 DNA reads TGTGCCAGCACCCTGGTAGGGGGCGCCGACACTGAAGCTTTCTTT. The V gene is TRBV2, the J gene TRBJ1-1; 7 bases agree with TRBD1. CDR1 SNHLY and CDR2 FYNNEI come from the germline V gene. With 7 bases clipped from V and 3 bases from J, the junction kept 11 bases outside the gene matches. There are 15 residues in the CDR3.

This clonotype was seen many times. The chain uses TRBV6-5 and TRBJ1-2; 8 bases align to TRBD1. The junction had 4 bases not matched to a gene; V was cut back by 0 bases and J by 4 bases. Germline values: CDR1 MNHEY, CDR2 SVGAGI. The CDR3 extends over 15 amino acids. The CDR3 DNA is TGTGCCAGCAGTTACTCCCCGACAGGGGCCTATGGCTACACCTTC. It codes for CASSYSPTGAYGYTF.

This clonotype was recorded many times. The CDR3 region has the DNA TGCGCCAGCAGCCAAGAACGGCACTACGAGCAGTACTTC. Its protein product is CASSQERHYEQYF. The rearrangement links TRBV4-1 to TRBJ2-7; D remains ambiguous. This CDR3 is 13 amino acids long. Between the trimmed V and J ends, which lost 0 bases and 3 bases, there was a span of 6 bases. Germline loops: CDR1 MGHRA, CDR2 YSYEKL.